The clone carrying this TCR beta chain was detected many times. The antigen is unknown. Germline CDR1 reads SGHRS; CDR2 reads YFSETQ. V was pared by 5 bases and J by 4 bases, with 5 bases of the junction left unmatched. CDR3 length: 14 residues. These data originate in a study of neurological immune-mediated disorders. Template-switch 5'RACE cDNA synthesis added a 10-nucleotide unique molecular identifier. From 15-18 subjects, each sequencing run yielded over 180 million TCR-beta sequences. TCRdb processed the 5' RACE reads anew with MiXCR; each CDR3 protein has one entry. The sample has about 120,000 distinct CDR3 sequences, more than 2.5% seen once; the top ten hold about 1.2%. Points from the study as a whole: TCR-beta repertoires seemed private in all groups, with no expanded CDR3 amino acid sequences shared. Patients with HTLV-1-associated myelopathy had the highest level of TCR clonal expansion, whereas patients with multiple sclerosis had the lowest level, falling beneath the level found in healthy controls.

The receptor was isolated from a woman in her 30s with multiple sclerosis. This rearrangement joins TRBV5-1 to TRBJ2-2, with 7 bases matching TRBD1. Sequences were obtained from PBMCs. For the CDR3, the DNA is TGCGCCAGCAGTTCGGACAGGAGCACCGGGGAGCTGTTTTTT. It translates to CASSSDRSTGELFF. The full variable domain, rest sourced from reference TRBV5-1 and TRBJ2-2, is KAGVTQTPRYLIKTRGQQVTLSCSPISGHRSVSWYQQTPGQGLQFLFEYFSETQRNKGNFPGRFSGRQFSNSRSEMNVSTLELGDSALYLCASSSDRSTGELFFGEGSRLTVL.